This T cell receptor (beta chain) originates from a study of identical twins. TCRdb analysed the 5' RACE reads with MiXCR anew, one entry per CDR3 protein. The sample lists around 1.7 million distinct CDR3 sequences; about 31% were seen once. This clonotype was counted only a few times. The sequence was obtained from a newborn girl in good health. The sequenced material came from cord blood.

CDR3 amino acids: CASSQSRFMGSNIQYF. The CDR3 coding sequence is TGTGCCAGCAGCCAATCTCGTTTCATGGGCTCAAACATTCAGTACTTC. V usage is TRBV14 and J usage is TRBJ2-4, with D unresolved. The CDR3 length is 16 residues. Trimming removed 2 bases at V and 6 bases at J, with 17 bases between. Germline CDR1 reads SGHDN; CDR2 reads FVKESK.